Sequencing of this T cell receptor beta chain was carried out in a study of T-cell memory formation after mild COVID-19. Study outcomes and limitations: Whereas later expanders leaned CD4+, clones contracting day 15 to 85 showed a balanced CD4/CD8 makeup.

Worth noting for this clonotype: The antigen is unknown.

The CDR3 totals 14 residues. V lost 2 bases and J lost 8; bases outside the gene matches: 7. The germline gives CDR1 SGHDT, CDR2 YYEEEE. In TCRdb, the 5' RACE reads were re-called with MiXCR into one record per CDR3 protein. The sample has 110,000 to 150,000 distinct CDR3 sequences, 13% to 15% seen once. The sequence came from an adult woman who had mild COVID-19 (a few samples of this study predate the infection). Cell type and time point are not known. The chain recombines TRBV5-6 with TRBJ2-1; 7 bases fit TRBD2. Sequencing was carried out using PBMCs or a T cell subset sorted from them (not recorded which). For the CDR3, the DNA is TGTGCCAGCAGCTTCTACGGCGGGAGCGATGAGCAGTTCTTC. Translated, it gives CASSFYGGSDEQFF.